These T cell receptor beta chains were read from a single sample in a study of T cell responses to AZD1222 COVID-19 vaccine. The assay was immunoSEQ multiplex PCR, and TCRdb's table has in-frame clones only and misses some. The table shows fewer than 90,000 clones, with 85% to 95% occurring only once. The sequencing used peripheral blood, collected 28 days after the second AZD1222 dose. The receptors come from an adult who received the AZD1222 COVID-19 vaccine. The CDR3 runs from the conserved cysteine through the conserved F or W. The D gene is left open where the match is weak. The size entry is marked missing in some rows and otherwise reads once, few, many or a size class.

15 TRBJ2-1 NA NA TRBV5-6 CASSSQGLRSGEQFF TGTGCCAGCAGCTCACAGGGCTTAAGGTCGGGTGAGCAGTTCTTC
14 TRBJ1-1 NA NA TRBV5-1 CASSLQSLNTEAFF TGCGCCAGCAGCTTGCAAAGTTTGAACACTGAAGCTTTCTTT
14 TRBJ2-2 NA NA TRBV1 CTRPGLAVTGELFF TGCACCAGGCCGGGACTAGCAGTCACCGGGGAGCTGTTTTTT
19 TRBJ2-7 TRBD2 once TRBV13 CASSLYTPTSGAGSYEQYF TGTGCCAGCAGCTTATACACCCCTACTAGCGGGGCCGGCTCCTACGAGCAGTACTTC
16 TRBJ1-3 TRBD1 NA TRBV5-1 CASTLVSTGSGNTIYF TGCGCCAGCACGCTGGTCTCGACAGGGTCTGGAAACACCATATATTTT
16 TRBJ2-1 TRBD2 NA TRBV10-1 CASSDLTSPKINEQFF TGCGCCAGCAGTGACCTGACTAGCCCTAAGATAAATGAGCAGTTCTTC
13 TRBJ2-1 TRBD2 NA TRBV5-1 CASSFGTTTEQFF TGCGCCAGCAGCTTTGGGACTACCACCGAGCAGTTCTTC
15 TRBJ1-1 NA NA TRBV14 CASSILTGANTEAFF TGTGCCAGCAGCATCCTGACAGGAGCGAACACTGAAGCTTTCTTT
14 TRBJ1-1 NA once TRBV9 CASSVVGRNTEAFF TGTGCCAGCAGCGTAGTAGGCAGGAACACTGAAGCTTTCTTT
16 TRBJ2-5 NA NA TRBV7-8 CASSLSTGVGVETQYF TGTGCCAGCAGCTTATCTACGGGGGTAGGGGTGGAGACCCAGTACTTC
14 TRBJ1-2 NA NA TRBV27 CASSEISTNYGYTF TGTGCCAGCAGCGAGATATCTACTAACTATGGCTACACCTTC
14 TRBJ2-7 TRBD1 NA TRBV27 CASSFGTGSYEQYF TGTGCCAGCAGTTTCGGGACAGGGTCCTACGAGCAGTACTTC
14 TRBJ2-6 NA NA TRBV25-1 CASSDLSGANVLTF TGTGCCAGCAGTGATTTATCCGGGGCCAACGTCCTGACTTTC
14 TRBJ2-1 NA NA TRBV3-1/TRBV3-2 CASSYGGDYNEQFF TGTGCCAGCAGCTATGGCGGGGACTACAATGAGCAGTTCTTC
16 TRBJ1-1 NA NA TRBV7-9 CASSLWSGRANTEAFF TGTGCCAGCAGCTTATGGTCCGGCAGGGCTAACACTGAAGCTTTCTTT
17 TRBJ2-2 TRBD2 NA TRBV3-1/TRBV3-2 CASSQVFRGRATGELFF TGTGCCAGCAGCCAAGTTTTCCGCGGGAGGGCCACCGGGGAGCTGTTTTTT
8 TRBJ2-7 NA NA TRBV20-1 CSAGEQYF TGCAGTGCGGGAGAACAGTACTTC
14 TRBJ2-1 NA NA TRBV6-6 CASSISSSYNEQFF TGTGCCAGCAGTATCTCTAGCTCCTACAATGAGCAGTTCTTC
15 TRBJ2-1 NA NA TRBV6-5 CASSYGRGGNNEQFF TGTGCCAGCAGTTACGGTAGAGGGGGAAACAATGAGCAGTTCTTC
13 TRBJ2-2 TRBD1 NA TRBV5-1 CASSWDRAKELFF TGCGCCAGCAGCTGGGACAGAGCAAAGGAGCTGTTTTTT
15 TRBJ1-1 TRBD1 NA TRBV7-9 CASSTLGTVNTEAFF TGTGCCAGCAGCACACTCGGGACAGTGAACACTGAAGCTTTCTTT
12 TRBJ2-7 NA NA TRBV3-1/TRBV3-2 CASSQEGYEQYF TGTGCCAGCAGCCAAGAGGGGTATGAGCAGTACTTC
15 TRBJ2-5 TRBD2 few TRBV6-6 CASSALAGGQETQYF TGTGCCAGCAGTGCACTAGCGGGAGGGCAAGAGACCCAGTACTTC
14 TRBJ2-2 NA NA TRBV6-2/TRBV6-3 CASSQGVLSGELFF TGTGCCAGCAGCCAGGGTGTTCTATCCGGGGAGCTGTTTTTT
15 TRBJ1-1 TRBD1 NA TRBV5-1 CASSLGTGVNTEAFF TGCGCCAGCAGCTTGGGGACAGGGGTTAATACTGAAGCTTTCTTT
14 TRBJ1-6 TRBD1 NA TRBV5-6 CASSKGQGFSPLHF TGTGCCAGCAGCAAGGGACAGGGGTTTTCACCCCTCCACTTT
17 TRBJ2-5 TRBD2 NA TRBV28 CASSLKREWVLRETQYF TGTGCCAGCAGTTTAAAGCGGGAGTGGGTCCTAAGGGAGACCCAGTACTTC
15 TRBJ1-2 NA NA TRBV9 CASSVDIVLNYGYTF TGTGCCAGCAGCGTAGATATAGTTCTTAACTATGGCTACACCTTC
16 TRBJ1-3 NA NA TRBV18 CASSRLQGNSGNTIYF TGTGCCAGCTCACGACTGCAGGGGAACTCTGGAAACACCATATATTTT
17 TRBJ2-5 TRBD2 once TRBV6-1 CASSEAPLAGGPETQYF TGTGCCAGCAGTGAAGCACCCCTAGCGGGGGGGCCGGAGACCCAGTACTTC
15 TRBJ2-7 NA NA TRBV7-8 CASRPLGGEGYEQYF TGTGCCAGCCGACCTCTGGGCGGGGAAGGCTACGAGCAGTACTTC
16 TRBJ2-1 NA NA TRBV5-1 CASSLDNPGVGNEQFF TGCGCCAGCAGCTTGGATAATCCGGGAGTAGGAAATGAGCAGTTCTTC
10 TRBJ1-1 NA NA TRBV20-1 CSAQRTEAFF TGCAGTGCTCAGAGGACTGAAGCTTTCTTT
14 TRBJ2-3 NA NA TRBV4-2 CASMRGPSTDTQYF TGTGCCAGCATGCGGGGCCCAAGCACAGATACGCAGTATTTT
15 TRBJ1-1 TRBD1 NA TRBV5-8 CASSLKDRGPTEAFF TGTGCCAGCAGCTTGAAGGACAGGGGACCCACTGAAGCTTTCTTT
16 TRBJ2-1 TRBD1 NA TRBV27 CASSLRQGRSYNEQFF TGTGCCAGCAGCTTGAGACAGGGCCGCTCCTACAATGAGCAGTTCTTC
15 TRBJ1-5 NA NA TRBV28 CASSLSESLWQPQHF TGTGCCAGCAGTTTGTCGGAGAGTCTCTGGCAGCCCCAGCATTTT
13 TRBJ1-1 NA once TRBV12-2 CASRLTGNTEAFF TGTGCAAGTCGCTTAACAGGGAACACTGAAGCTTTCTTT
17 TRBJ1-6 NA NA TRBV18 CASSRSGTQGDNSPLHF TGTGCCAGCTCTCGCTCCGGGACTCAGGGCGACAATTCACCCCTCCACTTT
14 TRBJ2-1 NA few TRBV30 CAWSIGGSGDEQFF TGTGCCTGGAGCATAGGGGGATCAGGGGATGAGCAGTTCTTC
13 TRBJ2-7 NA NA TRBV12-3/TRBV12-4 CASTQDNSYEQYF TGTGCCAGCACCCAGGACAACTCCTACGAGCAGTACTTC
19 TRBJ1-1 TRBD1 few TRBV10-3 CAISDRTGGGYVRNTEAFF TGTGCCATCAGTGATCGGACAGGGGGCGGTTATGTGAGGAACACTGAAGCTTTCTTT
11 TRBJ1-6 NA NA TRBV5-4 CASSLGGPLHF TGTGCCAGCAGCCTGGGGGGGCCCCTCCACTTT
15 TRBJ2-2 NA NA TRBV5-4 CASSNRQGGAGELFF TGTGCCAGCAGCAACCGACAGGGAGGGGCCGGGGAGCTGTTTTTT
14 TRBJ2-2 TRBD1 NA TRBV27 CASTPYRGNPELFF TGTGCCAGCACCCCCTACAGGGGGAACCCCGAGCTGTTTTTT
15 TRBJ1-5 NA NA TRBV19 CASTPYGSGNQPQHF TGTGCCAGTACCCCCTACGGGTCCGGCAATCAGCCCCAGCATTTT
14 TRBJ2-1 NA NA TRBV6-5 CASSQGGLYNEQFF TGTGCCAGCAGCCAAGGGGGATTGTACAATGAGCAGTTCTTC
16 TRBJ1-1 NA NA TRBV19 CASSSPRGGMNTEAFF TGTGCCAGTAGTAGCCCCAGGGGAGGGATGAACACTGAAGCTTTCTTT
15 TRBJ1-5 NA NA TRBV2 CASSGMGSGNQPQHF TGTGCCAGCAGTGGGATGGGGAGCGGCAATCAGCCCCAGCATTTT
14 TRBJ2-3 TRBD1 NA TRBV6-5 CASSQTGGTDTQYF TGTGCCAGCAGCCAAACAGGGGGCACAGATACGCAGTATTTT
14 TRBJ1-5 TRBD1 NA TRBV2 CASSVNRGLQPQHF TGTGCCAGCAGTGTCAACAGGGGGTTGCAGCCCCAGCATTTT
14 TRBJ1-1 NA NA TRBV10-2 CASRAGRLNTEAFF TGCGCCAGCAGGGCGGGACGGTTGAACACTGAAGCTTTCTTT
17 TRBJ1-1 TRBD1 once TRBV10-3 CAISGQPRQGMNTEAFF TGTGCCATCAGTGGGCAACCTCGACAGGGAATGAACACTGAAGCTTTCTTT
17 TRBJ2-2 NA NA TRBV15 CATSRDSWDANTGELFF TGTGCCACCAGCAGAGATTCTTGGGACGCGAACACCGGGGAGCTGTTTTTT
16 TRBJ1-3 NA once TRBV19 CASSSYSGRTGNTIYF TGTGCCAGTAGTTCCTACTCGGGGCGCACCGGAAACACCATATATTTT